This T cell receptor (beta chain) originates from a study of shared clonotypes between healthy human individuals (dated by TCRdb to the early 2020s). A note on the overall study: The cohort comprised a couple of women and a few men aged 18 to 49 years. Per donor, three plates each were used for CD4 naive and CD4 memory, two for CD8 naive, and one for CD8 memory. To estimate repertoire size and how much clonotypes are shared between individuals, the study performed deep sequencing of blood TCR repertoires from a few healthy adults. Different laboratories and diverse techniques were used to prepare libraries and sequence TCR repertoires, to increase sequencing depth and limit assay-specific biases. Per donor, leukapheresis produced somewhere between about 0.85 and 10 billion PBMCs.

Summary of the overall study and its limitations: Because the study included only a small number of donors, the genetic and exposure-history diversity represented was limited. Pairwise subsampling indicated that sequencing depth was expected to affect the degree of clonotype sharing among donors. Sampling was restricted to blood, and TCR repertoires in tissue are likely to differ from TCR repertoires in blood. Naive subsets generally had larger estimated clonotype richness than memory subsets did. Incomplete sequencing was indicated by rarefaction of sorted-subset datasets, despite the large sequencing depth. Compared with non-shared clonotypes, the clonotypes found in all four sorted-subset donors had higher generation probabilities. Approximately 4.8% of naive CD4, around 3.5% of naive CD8, approximately 2.2% of memory CD4, and about 0.4% of memory CD8 clonotypes were shared across several donors.

A remark on this clone: Its cognate antigen has yet to be identified. The input lacks base qualities; no much larger clone sits a single base away. This sample includes further DNA sequences coding for the same CDR3.

Using the deep immunoSEQ assay, TCR CDR3 regions were amplified from genomic DNA by multiplex PCR. Extracted genomic DNA from each cell subset was spread evenly across all wells of several immunoSEQ 96-well plates, with each plate serving as a replicate. Each replicate PCR for sorted subsets received around 0.2 ug genomic DNA, equal to about 30,000 T cell genomes. The purified libraries were quantified using a Qubit 3.0 fluorometer, sized with a Bioanalyzer 2100, and then quantified again using the KAPA Library Quantification kit. Every immunoSEQ 96-well plate was sequenced on a dedicated single-read 150-cycle Illumina NextSeq 550 flow cell. The source study handled its data this way. The immunoSEQ output contained only junctional sequences without quality scores, so filtering could not match that applied to full-length reads. To assign V/J genes and CDR3, sequences were annotated using PyIR, a Python wrapper for IgBLAST v1.9, with IMGT germline references. Reads with weak V/J assignments (E-value above 1e-6), missing CDR3, stop codons, out-of-frame junctions, or ambiguous translated residues were removed. V3J clonotypes were defined as sequences sharing the same inferred V gene, J gene, and CDR3 amino acid sequence. Percentage overlap between repertoires was calculated by dividing the number of shared unique clonotypes by the size of the smaller repertoire. Repertoire richness was assessed with RTK rarefaction, the Chao1 estimator, and Recon v2.1 estimates of unobserved clonotypes. For all TCRbeta clonotypes obtained by the gDNA method from a few donors, generation probabilities were computed with OLGA. TCRdb retrieved this table from immuneACCESS and kept in-frame rearrangements only. Not all clones are present; in checked studies, unresolved V genes account for under half, and no reason is known for the remainder. The D gene and trimming were derived from the DNA, and the V and J assignments and clone size from that table. The sample table records about 770,000 clones; roughly 72% of these occur just once. The ten largest clones capture around 1.8% of the sample.

Healthy HIV-negative adults with no recently reported acute infections or vaccinations were included as donors. Only Caucasian adults living in Nashville, Tennessee, USA were represented among the donors. CD4+ T cells were enriched by magnetic negative selection; naive cells were then positively selected on CD45RA, and the negative fraction formed the memory subset. After blood collection by leukapheresis, PBMCs were isolated using Ficoll-Histopaque density gradient centrifugation and then cryopreserved in the vapor phase of liquid nitrogen. Analytical flow cytometry was used to check the purity and quantity of each magnetically sorted T cell population. Genomic DNA was isolated from every sorted fraction and measured by UV absorbance on a Nanodrop 2000c. Looking up the germline V gene yields CDR1 SGHRS and CDR2 YFSETQ. The CDR3 numbers 14 residues from cysteine through phenylalanine. The retained sequence is limited to the CDR3, 42 bases, with the frame set at the first base. The V and J ends are trimmed by 3 bases and 5 bases, leaving 14 bases between them.

This TCR was recovered from a woman younger than 45 in good health. Input material: memory CD4+ T cells sorted from blood. The cell subset or site label, read with the paper, signifies: CD45RA-negative fraction. Rearrangement joined TRBV5-1 to TRBJ1-1; perhaps TRBD1 is the D gene, with 5 bases matching. CDR3 protein: CASSSGTENTEAFF. The DNA sequence is as follows: TGCGCCAGCAGCTCCGGGACGGAGAATACTGAAGCTTTCTTT.